A single sample is the source of the 4 T cell receptor beta chains below, sequenced in a study of Tregs in tolerant kidney transplant recipients. Here immunoSEQ multiplex PCR was the method, and the copy in TCRdb shows in-frame clones only, minus some. The table includes about 110,000 clones, nearly 90% detected once. The sequencing here drew on CD4+ T cells from blood, taken before the transplant. The receptors here all came from a human donor who received a combined kidney and bone marrow transplant.

The chain recombines TRBV4-3 with TRBJ2-3, with D unresolved. From germline, CDR1 is LGHNA and CDR2 YSLEER. This CDR3 region has 14 residues. Trimming removed 0 bases from V and 8 bases from J, with 12 bases in between. CDR3 bases: TGCGCCAGCAGCCAAGACCCGACATCTACTACGCAGTATTTT. Its translation: CASSQDPTSTTQYF.

This sequence joins TRBV29-1 and TRBJ1-1; a possible D gene is TRBD1 (5 bases). Trimming took 5 bases from V and 0 from J, leaving 13 bases between them. There are 14 residues in the CDR3. CDR1 is SQVTM, CDR2 ANQGSEA, per germline. The CDR3: CSVTGRLMNTEAFF. DNA for the CDR3: TGCAGCGTTACAGGACGGTTGATGAACACTGAAGCTTTCTTT.

This rearrangement joins TRBV5-1 to TRBJ2-5; D is unclear. CDR3 length: 11 residues. Between the trimmed V and J ends, which lost 2 bases and 5 bases, there was a span of 4 bases. The V gene's germline CDR1 is SGHRS and CDR2 YFSETQ. As DNA, the CDR3 is TGCGCCAGCAGCTTTCAGGAGACCCAGTACTTC. It translates to CASSFQETQYF.

The rearrangement joins TRBV6-5 to TRBJ2-4; D is perhaps TRBD1 (7 bases). The CDR3 has 15 residues. Germline CDR1 and CDR2: MNHEY and SVGAGI. The germline V and J ends were trimmed by 6 bases and 2 bases, with 14 bases remaining between them. CDR3 loop: CASSRGTASKNIQYF. The CDR3 DNA reads TGTGCCAGCAGCCGGGGGACAGCCTCCAAAAACATTCAGTACTTC.